A single sample is the source of the 5 T cell receptor beta chains below, sequenced in a study of blood T cells in healthy people across ages. Using a J-beta primer mix together with a sample-barcoded 5' primer, a second PCR was run for about 7 to 12 cycles. TCRdb passed the 5' RACE reads through MiXCR, listing each CDR3 protein once. The sample includes about 750,000 distinct CDR3 sequences, approximately 53% of them seen just once. Sequenced sample: blood. Receptors were obtained from a man older than 75 in good health.

This clonotype has a handful of counts. The chain has TRBV5-1 and TRBJ2-3, with D tentatively TRBD2 (6 bases). Germline-derived CDR1 and CDR2 are SGHRS and YFSETQ. V gave up 6 bases and J gave up 6 bases, with 14 bases separating them. The CDR3 totals 13 residues. CDR3 in DNA: TGCGCCAGCAACGCGGGACTTCTTGATACGCAGTATTTT. It specifies CASNAGLLDTQYF.

This clonotype was seen more than once but under ten times. The chain joins TRBV6-6 to TRBJ2-5, with 8 bases aligning to TRBD2. The CDR3 has 15 amino acids. J gave up 5 bases and V 0 bases, and 5 bases lay outside the gene matches. Germline V gene lookup returns CDR1 MNHNY and CDR2 SVGAGI (reference sequence). The CDR3 DNA follows: TGTGCCAGCAGTTACTCGAGCGGGAGATGGGAGACCCAGTACTTC. This codes for CASSYSSGRWETQYF.

The rearrangement links TRBV5-1 to TRBJ2-7; D possibly corresponds to TRBD1 (6 bases). The CDR3 length is 15 residues. Per germline, CDR1 SGHRS and CDR2 YFSETQ. Trimming removed 5 bases from V and 1 base from J, with 16 bases in between. CDR3 amino acids: CASRYGTQNSYEQYF. DNA of the CDR3: TGCGCCAGCAGGTACGGGACACAAAATTCCTACGAGCAGTACTTC.

The rearrangement uses TRBV20-1 and TRBJ2-7; possibly TRBD1 for D (6 bases). Looked up from germline, CDR1 is DFQATT and CDR2 is SNEGSKA (reference sequence). The CDR3 runs to 14 residues. V was shortened by 6 bases and J by 4 bases, with 19 bases between the two germline ends. The CDR3 region is CSAEQGQGGYEQYF. CDR3 DNA: TGCAGTGCGGAACAGGGTCAGGGTGGGTACGAGCAGTACTTC.

This clonotype was picked up many times. CDR3 loop: CASSKNGPPGETQYF. DNA for the CDR3: TGTGCCAGCAGCAAAAACGGGCCTCCCGGAGAGACCCAGTACTTC. J is TRBJ2-5 and V is TRBV7-2; D is uncertain. CDR1 is SGHTA, CDR2 FQGNSA, per germline. Trimming took off 5 bases at V and 4 bases at J, with 17 bases between the two ends. This CDR3 is built from 15 residues.